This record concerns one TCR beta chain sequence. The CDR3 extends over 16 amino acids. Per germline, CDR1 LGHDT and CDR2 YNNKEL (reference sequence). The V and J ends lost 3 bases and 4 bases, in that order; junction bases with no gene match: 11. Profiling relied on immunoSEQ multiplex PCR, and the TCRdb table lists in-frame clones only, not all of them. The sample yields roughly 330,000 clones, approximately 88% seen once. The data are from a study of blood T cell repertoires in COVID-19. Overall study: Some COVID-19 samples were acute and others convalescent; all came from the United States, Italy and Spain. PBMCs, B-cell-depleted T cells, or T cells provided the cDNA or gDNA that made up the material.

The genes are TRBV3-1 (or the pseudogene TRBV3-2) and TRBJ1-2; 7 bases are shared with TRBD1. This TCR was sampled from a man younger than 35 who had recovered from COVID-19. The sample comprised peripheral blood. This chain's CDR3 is CASSQATKTGSYGYTF. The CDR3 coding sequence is TGTGCCAGCAGCCAGGCAACTAAGACAGGGAGCTATGGCTACACCTTC.